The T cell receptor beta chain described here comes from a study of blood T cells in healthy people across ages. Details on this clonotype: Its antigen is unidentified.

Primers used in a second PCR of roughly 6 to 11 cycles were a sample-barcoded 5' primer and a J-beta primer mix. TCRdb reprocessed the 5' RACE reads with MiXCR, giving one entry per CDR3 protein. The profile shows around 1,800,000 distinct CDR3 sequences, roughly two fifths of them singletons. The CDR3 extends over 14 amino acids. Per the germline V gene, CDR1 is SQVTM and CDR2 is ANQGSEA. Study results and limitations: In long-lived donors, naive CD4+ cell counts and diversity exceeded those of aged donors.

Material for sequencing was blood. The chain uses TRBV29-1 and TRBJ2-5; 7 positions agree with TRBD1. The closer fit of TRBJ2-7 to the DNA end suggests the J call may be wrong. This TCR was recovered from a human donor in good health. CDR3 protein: CSVARTGLSYEQYF. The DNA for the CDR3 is TGCAGCGTCGCTCGGACAGGTCTCAGCTACGAGCAGTACTTC.